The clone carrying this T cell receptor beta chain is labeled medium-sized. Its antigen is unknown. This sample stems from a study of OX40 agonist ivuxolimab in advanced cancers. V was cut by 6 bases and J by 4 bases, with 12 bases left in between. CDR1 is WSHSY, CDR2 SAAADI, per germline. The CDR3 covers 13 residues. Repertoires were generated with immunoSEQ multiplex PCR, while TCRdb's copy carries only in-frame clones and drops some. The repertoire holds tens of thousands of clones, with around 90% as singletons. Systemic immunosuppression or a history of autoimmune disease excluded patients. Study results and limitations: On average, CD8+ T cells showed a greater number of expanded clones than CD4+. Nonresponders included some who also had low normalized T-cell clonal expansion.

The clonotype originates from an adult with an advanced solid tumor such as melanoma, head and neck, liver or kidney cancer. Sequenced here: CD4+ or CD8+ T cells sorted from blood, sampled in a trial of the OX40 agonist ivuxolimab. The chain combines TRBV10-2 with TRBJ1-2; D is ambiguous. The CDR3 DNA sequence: TGCGCCAGCAGGGCCTCGTTTATCTATGGCTACACCTTC. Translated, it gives CASRASFIYGYTF.